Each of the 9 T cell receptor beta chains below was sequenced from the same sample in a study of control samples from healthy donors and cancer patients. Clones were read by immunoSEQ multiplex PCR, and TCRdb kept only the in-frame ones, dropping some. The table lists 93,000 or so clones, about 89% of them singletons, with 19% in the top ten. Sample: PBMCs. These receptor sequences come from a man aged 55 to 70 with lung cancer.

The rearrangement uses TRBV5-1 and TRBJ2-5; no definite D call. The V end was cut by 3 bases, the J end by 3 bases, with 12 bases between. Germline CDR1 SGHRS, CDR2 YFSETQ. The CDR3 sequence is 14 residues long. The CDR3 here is CASSSTYGKETQYF. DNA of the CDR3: TGCGCCAGCAGCTCGACGTACGGAAAAGAGACCCAGTACTTC.

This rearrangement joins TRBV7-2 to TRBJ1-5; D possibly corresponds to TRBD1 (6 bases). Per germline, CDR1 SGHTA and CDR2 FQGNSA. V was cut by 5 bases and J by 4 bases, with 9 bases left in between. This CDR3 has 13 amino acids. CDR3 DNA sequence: TGTGCCAGCAGCCCTAGGGGGAATCAGCCCCAGCATTTT. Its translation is CASSPRGNQPQHF.

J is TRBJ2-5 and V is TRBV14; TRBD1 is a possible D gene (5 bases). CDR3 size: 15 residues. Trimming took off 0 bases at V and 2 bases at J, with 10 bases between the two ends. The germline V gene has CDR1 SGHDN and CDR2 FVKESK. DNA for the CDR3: TGTGCCAGCAGCCAAGATTCGACAGAACAAGAGACCCAGTACTTC. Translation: CASSQDSTEQETQYF.

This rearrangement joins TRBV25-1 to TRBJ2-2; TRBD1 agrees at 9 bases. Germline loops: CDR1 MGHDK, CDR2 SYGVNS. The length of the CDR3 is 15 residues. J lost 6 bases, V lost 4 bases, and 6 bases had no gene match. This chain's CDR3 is CASSGGTGSAGELFF. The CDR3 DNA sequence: TGTGCCAGCAGTGGAGGGACAGGGAGCGCCGGGGAGCTGTTTTTT. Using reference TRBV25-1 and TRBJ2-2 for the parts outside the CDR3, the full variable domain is EADIYQTPRYLVIGTGKKITLECSQTMGHDKMYWYQQDPGMELHLIHYSYGVNSTEKGDLSSESTVSRIRTEHFPLTLESARPSHTSQYLCASSGGTGSAGELFFGEGSRLTVL.

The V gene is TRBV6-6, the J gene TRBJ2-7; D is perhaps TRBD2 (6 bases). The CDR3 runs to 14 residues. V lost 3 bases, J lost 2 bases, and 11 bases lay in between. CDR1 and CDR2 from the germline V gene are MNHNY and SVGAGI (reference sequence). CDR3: CASSYRQRAYEQYF. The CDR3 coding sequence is TGTGCCAGCAGTTATCGGCAGCGGGCCTACGAGCAGTACTTC.

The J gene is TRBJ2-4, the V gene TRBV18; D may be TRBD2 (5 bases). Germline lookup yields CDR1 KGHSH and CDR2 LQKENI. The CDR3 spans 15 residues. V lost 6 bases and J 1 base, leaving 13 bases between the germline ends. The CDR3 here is CASSPVGEAKNIQYF. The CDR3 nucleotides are TGTGCCAGCTCTCCCGTCGGGGAGGCCAAAAACATTCAGTACTTC.

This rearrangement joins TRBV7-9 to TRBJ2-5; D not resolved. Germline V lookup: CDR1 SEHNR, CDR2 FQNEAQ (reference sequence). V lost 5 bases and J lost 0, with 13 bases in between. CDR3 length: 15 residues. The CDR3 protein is CASSPISLYQETQYF. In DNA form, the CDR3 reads TGTGCCAGCAGCCCGATTAGCCTGTACCAAGAGACCCAGTACTTC.

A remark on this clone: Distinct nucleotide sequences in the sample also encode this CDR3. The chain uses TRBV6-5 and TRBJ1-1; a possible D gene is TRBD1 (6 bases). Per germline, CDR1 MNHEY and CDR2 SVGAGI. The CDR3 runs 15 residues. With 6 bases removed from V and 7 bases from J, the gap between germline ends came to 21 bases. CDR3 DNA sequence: TGTGCCAGCAGCCCAGGGACAACCAGGGGCGTTGAAGCTTTCTTT. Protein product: CASSPGTTRGVEAFF.

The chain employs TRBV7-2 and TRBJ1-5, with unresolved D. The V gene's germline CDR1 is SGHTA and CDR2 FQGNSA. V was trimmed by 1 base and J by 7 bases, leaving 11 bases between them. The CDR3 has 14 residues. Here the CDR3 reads CASSLEIGPQPQHF. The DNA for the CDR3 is TGTGCCAGCAGCTTAGAGATAGGACCCCAGCCCCAGCATTTT.